These T cell receptor beta chains were read from a single sample in a study of cytomegalovirus exposure and HLA in healthy donors. The method was immunoSEQ multiplex PCR; TCRdb's version includes in-frame clones alone and lacks a portion of them. The sample contains some 290,000 clones, roughly 87% of which appear only once. The sample taken for sequencing was PBMCs. The receptor set was obtained from a man aged 30 to 39 in good health and CMV-seronegative. CDR3s include the opening cysteine and the closing phenylalanine or tryptophan. D genes are given only for firm matches. Some rows mark clone size as missing; the rest say once, few, many or name a class of expanded clone.

DNA | CDR3 | J | D | size | V
TGTGCCAGCAGCTTGGAAAGGCAGGGGAATTCACCCCTCCACTTT | CASSLERQGNSPLHF | TRBJ1-6 | . | . | TRBV5-4
TGTGCCAGCTACCGACAGATCTATGGCTACACCTTC | CASYRQIYGYTF | TRBJ1-2 | . | . | TRBV2
TGTGCCAGCAGTGAAACGGGGACCTACGAGCAGTACTTC | CASSETGTYEQYF | TRBJ2-7 | . | . | TRBV6-1
TGTGCCAGCAGCCAAACAGGGGTCGAGCAGTTCTTC | CASSQTGVEQFF | TRBJ2-1 | TRBD1 | . | TRBV9
TGTGCCAGTAGTATTCTTGGGACATACTTCACCGGGGAGCTGTTTTTT | CASSILGTYFTGELFF | TRBJ2-2 | . | . | TRBV19
TGTGCCAGCAGCCCCGCCTCTTCCAGGCCTAATGAAAAACTGTTTTTT | CASSPASSRPNEKLFF | TRBJ1-4 | . | . | TRBV7-9
TGTGCCACCAGGTATTCCGGGACAGGTACCTACAATGAGCAGTTCTTC | CATRYSGTGTYNEQFF | TRBJ2-1 | TRBD1 | . | TRBV15
TGTGCCAGCAGCTACAGAGGAGCCAGGGAGGAACCCCTCCACTTT | CASSYRGAREEPLHF | TRBJ1-6 | . | . | TRBV7-8
TGTGCCAGCAGCTGGGGACAGGGAAACACCATATATTTT | CASSWGQGNTIYF | TRBJ1-3 | TRBD1 | . | TRBV7-9
TGTGCCAGCAGCTTGGCCGGGGAAAAACTGTTTTTT | CASSLAGEKLFF | TRBJ1-4 | . | . | TRBV5-4
TGCGCCAGCAAGGGTAAGGGGAATTCTCACGAGCAGTACTTC | CASKGKGNSHEQYF | TRBJ2-7 | . | . | TRBV5-1
TGTGCCAGCAGCCTGGGACTTTTCCCTAATGAAAAACTGTTTTTT | CASSLGLFPNEKLFF | TRBJ1-4 | . | . | TRBV5-4
TGTGCCAGCAGCGTAGGGCAGGAAAATCAGCCCCAGCATTTT | CASSVGQENQPQHF | TRBJ1-5 | . | . | TRBV9
TGTGCCAGCAGCCAATCCTCCCCCGCCGGGGAGCTGTTTTTT | CASSQSSPAGELFF | TRBJ2-2 | . | . | TRBV4-2
TGTGCCAGCAGCTTTATCCTTTCCGTTACAGATCCATTCTCCTACGAGCAGTACTTC | CASSFILSVTDPFSYEQYF | TRBJ2-7 | . | . | TRBV7-9
TGTGCCATCAGTGACCCCGACAGAATTAGCTATGGCTACACCTTC | CAISDPDRISYGYTF | TRBJ1-2 | . | few | TRBV10-3
TGTGCCAGCAGCAACAGGGGGCTCGTCACAGATACGCAGTATTTT | CASSNRGLVTDTQYF | TRBJ2-3 | TRBD1 | . | TRBV11-2